These T cell receptor beta chains were read from a single sample in a study of blood T cell repertoires in COVID-19. Sequencing was performed with immunoSEQ multiplex PCR; in TCRdb, only in-frame clones are kept and a portion is missing. The table includes more than 200,000 clones, around 90% detected once. What was sequenced was peripheral blood. These receptors came from an elderly man with acute or convalescent COVID-19. Each CDR3 is given with its conserved first and last residue. The order of the fields is D gene, V gene, J gene, clone size, CDR3 protein, CDR3 DNA. D genes are given only for firm matches. A clone size is listed for some rows: how often the clone was seen (once, few, many), or a class if it is expanded.

>TRBD2|TRBV6-2/TRBV6-3|TRBJ2-3|.
CASSYRRGGGTQYF
TGTGCCAGCAGTTACCGGCGGGGGGGAGGCACGCAGTATTTT
>.|TRBV5-6|TRBJ2-7|once
CASSLGAPTGTYEQYF
TGTGCCAGCAGCTTGGGGGCCCCCACAGGGACATACGAGCAGTACTTC
>TRBD2|TRBV11-2|TRBJ2-1|once
CASSLTGGSSYNEQFF
TGTGCCAGCAGCTTGACGGGGGGGAGCTCCTACAATGAGCAGTTCTTC
>.|TRBV7-9|TRBJ2-5|few
CASSFQVKWGEETQYF
TGTGCCAGCAGCTTTCAGGTTAAGTGGGGCGAAGAGACCCAGTACTTC
>TRBD1|TRBV7-9|TRBJ1-1|.
CASSSTGGRTEAFF
TGTGCCAGCAGCTCTACAGGGGGGCGGACTGAAGCTTTCTTT
>TRBD1|TRBV6-5|TRBJ1-1|.
CASSYGTGRVNEAFF
TGTGCCAGCAGTTACGGGACAGGGAGGGTTAATGAAGCTTTCTTT
>TRBD2|TRBV29-1|TRBJ2-3|.
CSVDGRFAGGGTDTQYF
TGCAGCGTTGACGGTCGGTTCGCGGGAGGAGGCACAGATACGCAGTATTTT
>.|TRBV2|TRBJ2-5|.
CASSLAHEGETQYF
TGTGCCAGCAGTTTGGCCCATGAGGGAGAGACCCAGTACTTC
>TRBD1|TRBV6-5|TRBJ1-1|.
CASSYGTGGYTEAFF
TGTGCCAGCAGTTACGGGACAGGGGGCTACACTGAAGCTTTCTTT
>.|TRBV5-1|TRBJ2-7|.
CASSLQQGMSDEQYF
TGCGCCAGCAGCTTGCAGCAGGGCATGAGCGACGAGCAGTACTTC
>TRBD1|TRBV6-5|TRBJ1-1|.
CASTTWTGRNTEAFF
TGTGCCAGCACCACGTGGACAGGGAGGAACACTGAAGCTTTCTTT
>TRBD1|TRBV5-7|TRBJ2-3|.
CASSLKDRGQYF
TGTGCCAGCAGCTTGAAGGACAGGGGACAGTATTTT
>TRBD2|TRBV7-2|TRBJ2-1|.
CASSFSGTSGRGEQFF
TGTGCCAGCAGCTTTTCCGGGACTAGCGGGAGAGGGGAGCAGTTCTTC
>.|TRBV7-2|TRBJ1-1|.
CASSPGARRDTEAFF
TGTGCCAGCAGCCCCGGTGCCCGCAGGGACACTGAAGCTTTCTTT
>.|TRBV19|TRBJ1-2|.
CASSAGRYYGYTF
TGTGCCAGTAGTGCAGGGAGGTACTATGGCTACACCTTC
>TRBD1|TRBV6-5|TRBJ1-2|.
CASSLTGGDYGYTF
TGTGCCAGCAGTCTAACAGGGGGCGACTATGGCTACACCTTC
>.|TRBV6-2/TRBV6-3|TRBJ1-5|.
CASSYMPVTGQPQHF
TGTGCCAGCAGTTACATGCCGGTGACAGGTCAGCCCCAGCATTTT
>TRBD2|TRBV12-3/TRBV12-4|TRBJ2-2|.
CASSWEGRGELFF
TGTGCCAGCAGTTGGGAGGGACGCGGGGAGCTGTTTTTT
>.|TRBV5-1|TRBJ1-5|.
CASSRTGNQPQHF
TGCGCCAGTTCCCGGACAGGCAATCAGCCCCAGCATTTT
>.|TRBV7-2|TRBJ1-6|few
CASSSGALSSYNSPLHF
TGTGCCAGCAGCTCAGGGGCTCTGAGCTCCTATAATTCACCCCTCCACTTT
>TRBD1|TRBV6-6|TRBJ1-1|.
CASTQTGGTEAFF
TGTGCCAGCACCCAGACAGGGGGCACTGAAGCTTTCTTT
>.|TRBV5-6|TRBJ1-5|.
CASSLGQGFHQPQHF
TGTGCCAGCAGCTTGGGGCAGGGTTTTCATCAGCCCCAGCATTTT
>TRBD2|TRBV11-3|TRBJ2-1|.
CASSRDGTSGNEQFF
TGTGCCAGCAGCCGAGATGGGACTAGCGGCAATGAGCAGTTCTTC
>.|TRBV6-4|TRBJ1-2|.
CASSDPPNYGYTF
TGTGCCAGCAGTGACCCCCCGAACTATGGCTACACCTTC
>TRBD2|TRBV5-4|TRBJ2-4|.
CASSSGLAGNIQYF
TGTGCCAGCAGCTCCGGACTAGCAGGCAACATTCAGTACTTC
>TRBD2|TRBV4-1|TRBJ2-1|.
CASSQSLAGDPPYNEQFF
TGCGCCAGCAGCCAAAGTCTAGCGGGAGACCCCCCCTACAATGAGCAGTTCTTC
>.|TRBV3-1/TRBV3-2|TRBJ1-2|.
CASTLGTVGGYGYTF
TGTGCCAGCACATTAGGCACAGTGGGTGGCTATGGCTACACCTTC
>.|TRBV2|TRBJ2-1|.
CASGGQTYNEQFF
TGTGCCAGCGGTGGACAGACTTACAATGAGCAGTTCTTC